The 5 T cell receptor beta chains below all came from one sample that was sequenced in a study of T cells after yellow fever vaccination. TCRdb recomputed calls from the 5' RACE reads with MiXCR, one row per CDR3 protein. The table lists hundreds of thousands of distinct CDR3 sequences, about 4% of them singletons, with around 25% in the top ten. Specimen: PBMCs, collected 5 days after the yellow fever booster vaccination. The source of these receptors is a man between 18 and 35 years old who received the YFV17D yellow fever vaccine.

The chain is built from TRBV5-1 and TRBJ1-2; TRBD1 matches at 8 bases. From germline, CDR1 is SGHRS and CDR2 YFSETQ. The CDR3 loop spans 15 amino acids. V was clipped by 4 bases and J by 3 bases; unmatched bases: 8. The CDR3 DNA sequence: TGCGCCAGCAGCACTGACCCGGGACAGGACTATGGCTACACCTTC. Encoded protein: CASSTDPGQDYGYTF.

In this sample, this clonotype turned up a few times. The chain carries TRBV5-6 and TRBJ2-5; 9 bases fit TRBD2. Germline CDR1 and CDR2: SGHDT and YYEEEE. The CDR3 runs to 15 residues. The V and J ends lost 3 bases and 6 bases, in that order; junction bases with no gene match: 9. Written as DNA, the CDR3 is TGTGCCAGCAGCTCCCTTGCGGGGGGGAGGAAGACCCAGTACTTC. Protein sequence: CASSSLAGGRKTQYF.

This clonotype appeared many times. V is TRBV20-1 and J is TRBJ1-5, with D unresolved. V was cut by 3 bases and J by 6 bases, with 15 bases left in between. The CDR3 loop spans 14 amino acids. The germline CDR1 and CDR2 sequences are DFQATT and SNEGSKA (reference sequence). The CDR3 region has the DNA TGCAGTGCTAGGAGGAACGCATGGCCTCAGCCCCAGCATTTT. Protein sequence: CSARRNAWPQPQHF.

The J gene is TRBJ2-5, the V gene TRBV27; D not certain. Trimming cost V 7 bases and J 0 bases, with 12 bases left between them. Germline CDR1 and CDR2: MNHEY and SMNVEV (reference sequence). The CDR3 contains 14 residues. This CDR3 is CASMSIRDQETQYF. The CDR3 DNA is TGTGCCAGCATGAGTATCCGGGACCAAGAGACCCAGTACTTC.

Ten or more counts support this clonotype. This chain joins TRBV18 and TRBJ2-7; possibly TRBD1 for D (6 bases). Trimming took 2 bases from V and 2 from J, leaving 19 bases between them. The germline V gene has CDR1 KGHSH and CDR2 LQKENI. The CDR3 is made up of 17 amino acids. For the CDR3, the DNA is TGTGCCAGCTCACCAGGGGGTCCAGGGGACATTGCCTACGAGCAGTACTTC. Residues: CASSPGGPGDIAYEQYF.